Listed here are 8 T cell receptor beta chains from one sample, sequenced in a study of STAT5B mutations in CD4+ large granular lymphocyte leukemia. Clones were sequenced by immunoSEQ multiplex PCR, and TCRdb holds only the in-frame ones, with some missing. The sample has about 30,000 clones, about 78% seen once; the top ten hold about 2.5%. The sequenced sample consisted of CD4+ T cells from blood buffy coats. Receptors were obtained from a human donor in good health.

This clone has more than one count but fewer than ten. This chain links TRBV30 with TRBJ1-3; D remains ambiguous. Germline-derived CDR1 and CDR2 are GTSNPN and SVGIG (reference sequence). V dropped 1 base and J dropped 3 bases, with 7 bases sitting between them. The CDR3 spans 13 residues. CDR3 coding DNA: TGTGCCTGGAGTGGTGACTTTGGAAACACCATATATTTT. Translation: CAWSGDFGNTIYF.

V is TRBV4-2 and J is TRBJ2-5; 11 bases are shared with TRBD2. This CDR3 comprises 18 residues. The germline V gene has CDR1 LGHNA and CDR2 YNFKEQ. V was clipped by 3 bases and J by 5 bases; unmatched bases: 14. CDR3 nucleotide sequence: TGTGCCAGCAGCCAGGAGACTAGCGGGACCTCGCCGACGGAGACCCAGTACTTC. Amino acids: CASSQETSGTSPTETQYF.

The rearrangement uses TRBV5-6 and TRBJ1-1; D may be TRBD1 (5 bases). Germline values: CDR1 SGHDT, CDR2 YYEEEE. Trimming stripped 4 bases from V and 2 bases from J, with 12 bases between. The CDR3 spans 14 residues. CDR3 in DNA: TGTGCCAGCAGCCTGGGTGGGGACAACACTGAAGCTTTCTTT. This translates into CASSLGGDNTEAFF.

This sequence joins TRBV19 and TRBJ2-3; TRBD2 matches at 8 bases. J lost 6 bases, V lost 7 bases, and 9 bases had no gene match. CDR3 size: 14 residues. CDR1 and CDR2 from the germline V gene are LNHDA and SQIVND (reference sequence). Here the CDR3 reads CASTSGGASDTQYF. As DNA, the CDR3 is TGTGCCAGTACCTCCGGGGGGGCCTCGGATACGCAGTATTTT.

The V gene is TRBV5-4, the J gene TRBJ2-1, with D hard to call. Germline CDR1 is SGHNT and CDR2 is YYREEE (reference sequence). V lost 0 bases, J lost 9 bases, and 10 bases lay in between. CDR3 length equals 13 residues. The CDR3 is CASSLDSSLEQFF. CDR3 DNA sequence: TGTGCCAGCAGCTTGGACTCCTCCCTTGAGCAGTTCTTC.

DNA of the CDR3: TGTGCCAGCAGCTCTGCGGGGACGGAGGACCGGTGGACTGAAGCTTTCTTT. It is translated as CASSSAGTEDRWTEAFF. The V call is TRBV7-2, the J call TRBJ1-1, with a weak D call TRBD1 (5 bases). Trimming stripped 4 bases from V and 5 bases from J, with 23 bases between. The germline V gene has CDR1 SGHTA and CDR2 FQGNSA. This CDR3 is 17 amino acids long.

This sequence joins TRBV2 and TRBJ1-5; the D gene is possibly TRBD1 (6 bases). The CDR3 contains 16 residues. V shed 7 bases and J shed 5 bases, with 21 bases lying between them. From germline, CDR1 is SNHLY and CDR2 FYNNEI. Here the CDR3 reads CASMGGPNRAHQPQHF. CDR3 in DNA: TGTGCCAGCATGGGGGGTCCAAACAGGGCCCATCAGCCCCAGCATTTT.

The V and J genes are TRBV6-6 and TRBJ2-5; 8 nucleotides match TRBD2. CDR1 is MNHNY, CDR2 SVGAGI, per germline (reference sequence). The CDR3 has 13 residues. Trimming cost V 10 bases and J 3 bases; bases outside gene matches: 7. The CDR3 is CAILSGSKETQYF. The CDR3 nucleotides read TGTGCCATCCTAAGCGGGAGTAAAGAGACCCAGTACTTC.